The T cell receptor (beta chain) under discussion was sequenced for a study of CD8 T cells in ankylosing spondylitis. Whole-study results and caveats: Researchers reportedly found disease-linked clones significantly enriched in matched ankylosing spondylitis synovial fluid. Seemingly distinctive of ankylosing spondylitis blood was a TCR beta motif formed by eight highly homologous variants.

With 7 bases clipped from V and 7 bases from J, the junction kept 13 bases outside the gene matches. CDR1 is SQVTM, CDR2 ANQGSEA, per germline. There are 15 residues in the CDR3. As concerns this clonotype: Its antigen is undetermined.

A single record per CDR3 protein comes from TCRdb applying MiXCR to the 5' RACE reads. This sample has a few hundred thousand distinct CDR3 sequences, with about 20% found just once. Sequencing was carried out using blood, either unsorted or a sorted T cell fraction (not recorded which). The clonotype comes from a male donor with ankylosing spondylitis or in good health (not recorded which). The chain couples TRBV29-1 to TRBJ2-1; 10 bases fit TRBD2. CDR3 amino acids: CSAHTGTSAWNEQFF. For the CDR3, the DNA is TGCAGCGCCCATACCGGGACTAGCGCCTGGAATGAGCAGTTCTTC.